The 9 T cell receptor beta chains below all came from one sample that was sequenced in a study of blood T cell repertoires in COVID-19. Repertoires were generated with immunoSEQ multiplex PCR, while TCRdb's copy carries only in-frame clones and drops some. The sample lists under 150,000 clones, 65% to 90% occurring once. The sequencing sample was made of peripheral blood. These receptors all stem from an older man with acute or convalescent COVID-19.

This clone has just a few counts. The CDR3 DNA follows: TGTGCCAGCAGTTTAGAAGGACTAGCGTCAGGCCAAGAGACCCAGTACTTC. Translation: CASSLEGLASGQETQYF. The chain is built from TRBV28 and TRBJ2-5, with TRBD2 matching over 9 bases. This CDR3 is built from 17 residues. Trimming took 2 bases from V and 1 from J; bases not matched to a gene: 8. Germline lookup yields CDR1 MDHEN and CDR2 SYDVKM.

CDR3 DNA sequence: TGTGCCAGCACTACATCCCAGGGGTATGGCTACACCTTC. Protein sequence: CASTTSQGYGYTF. The chain links TRBV6-5 to TRBJ1-2; D possibly corresponds to TRBD1 (6 bases). Trimming pared 7 bases from V and 5 bases from J, leaving 14 bases between. This CDR3 contains 13 residues. Germline-derived CDR1 and CDR2 are MNHEY and SVGAGI.

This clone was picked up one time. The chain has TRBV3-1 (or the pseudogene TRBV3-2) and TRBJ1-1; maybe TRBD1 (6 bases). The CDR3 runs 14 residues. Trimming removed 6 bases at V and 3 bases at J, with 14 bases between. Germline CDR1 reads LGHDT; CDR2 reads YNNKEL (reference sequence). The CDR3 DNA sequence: TGTGCCAGCAGGGGGGCCGGTCTCGACACTGAAGCTTTCTTT. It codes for CASRGAGLDTEAFF.

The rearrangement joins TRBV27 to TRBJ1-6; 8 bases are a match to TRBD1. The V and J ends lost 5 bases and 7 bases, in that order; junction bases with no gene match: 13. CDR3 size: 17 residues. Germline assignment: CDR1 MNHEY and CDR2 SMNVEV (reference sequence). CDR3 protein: CASSTGTGPTRNSPLHF. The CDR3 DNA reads TGTGCCAGCAGTACAGGGACAGGACCTACGAGGAATTCACCCCTCCACTTT.

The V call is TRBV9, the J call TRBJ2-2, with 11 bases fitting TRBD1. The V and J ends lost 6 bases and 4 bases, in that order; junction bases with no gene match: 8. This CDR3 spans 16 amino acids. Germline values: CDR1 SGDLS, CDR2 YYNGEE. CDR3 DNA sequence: TGTGCCAGCAATACCGGGACAGGGGGTTTCACCGGGGAGCTGTTTTTT. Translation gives CASNTGTGGFTGELFF.

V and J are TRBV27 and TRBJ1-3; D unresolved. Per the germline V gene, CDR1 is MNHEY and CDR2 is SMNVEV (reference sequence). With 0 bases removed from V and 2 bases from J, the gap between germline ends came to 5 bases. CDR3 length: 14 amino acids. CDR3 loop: CASSLSAAGNTIYF. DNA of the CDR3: TGTGCCAGCAGTTTATCGGCAGCTGGAAACACCATATATTTT.

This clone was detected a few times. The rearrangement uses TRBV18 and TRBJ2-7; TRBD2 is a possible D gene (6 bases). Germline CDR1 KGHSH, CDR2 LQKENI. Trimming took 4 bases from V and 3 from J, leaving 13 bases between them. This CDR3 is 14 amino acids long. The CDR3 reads CASSRERGLYEQYF. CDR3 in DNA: TGTGCCAGCTCACGAGAACGGGGACTCTACGAGCAGTACTTC.

The chain's CDR3 is CATHPSGSSNEQFF. CDR3 DNA: TGTGCCACCCATCCCAGCGGGAGTAGCAATGAGCAGTTCTTC. The chain uses TRBV7-9 and TRBJ2-1, with TRBD2 identical over 8 bases. The CDR3 consists of 14 residues. Germline V gene data show CDR1 as SEHNR and CDR2 as FQNEAQ (reference sequence). Unmatched junction bases numbered 11, after V lost 10 bases and J lost 6 bases.

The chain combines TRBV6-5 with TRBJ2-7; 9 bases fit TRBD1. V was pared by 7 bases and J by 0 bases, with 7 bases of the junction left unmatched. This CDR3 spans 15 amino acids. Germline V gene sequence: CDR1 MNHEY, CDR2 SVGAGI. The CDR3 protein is CASMDRGRSSYEQYF. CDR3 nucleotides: TGTGCCAGCATGGACAGGGGCCGATCCTCCTACGAGCAGTACTTC.